The 12 T cell receptor beta chains listed next were all sequenced from one sample in a study of human T cells and chemical hapten exposure. TCRdb analysed the RACE reads with MiXCR anew, one entry per CDR3 protein. The table lists 350,000 to 400,000 distinct CDR3 sequences, roughly 4.6% of them singletons. Time point described: pre-sensitization, week 0. Sample treatment: therapeutic diphenylcyclopropenone sensitization with weekly scalp DPC. This material consisted of whole blood, taken in connection with sensitization to the hapten diphenylcyclopropenone (DPC). These receptors came from a woman aged 45 to 65 with alopecia areata. Some clones in this sample may be carry-over from other donors' samples.

The rearrangement uses TRBV10-3 and TRBJ1-2; D perhaps matches TRBD1 (6 bases). V lost 11 bases, J lost 4 bases, and 20 bases lay in between. The CDR3 is made up of 14 amino acids. The germline gives CDR1 ENHRY, CDR2 SYGVKD. This chain's CDR3 is CASTPRQVAYGYTF. CDR3 in DNA: TGTGCCTCAACTCCTCGACAGGTGGCCTATGGCTACACCTTC.

This clonotype was found many times. V usage is TRBV27 and J usage is TRBJ2-7; 7 positions match TRBD2. Germline CDR1 reads MNHEY; CDR2 reads SMNVEV (reference sequence). The CDR3 extends over 12 amino acids. With V trimmed by 2 bases and J by 11 bases, 6 bases remained unmatched. CDR3 sequence reads: CASSLLAGREYF. In DNA, the CDR3 is TGTGCCAGCAGTTTACTCGCAGGGAGGGAGTACTTC.

The V and J genes are TRBV6-1 and TRBJ1-1, with no clear D. Trimming removed 7 bases from V and 1 base from J, with 16 bases in between. CDR1 and CDR2 (germline): MNHNS, SASEGT. The CDR3 is 15 amino acids. CDR3 coding DNA: TGTGCCAGCAAGGCCCTCCCCGGGGAGAACACTGAAGCTTTCTTT. It is translated as CASKALPGENTEAFF.

Many counts were recorded for this clonotype. The chain joins TRBV2 to TRBJ2-1, with D uncertain. The CDR3 has 10 residues. Germline loops: CDR1 SNHLY, CDR2 FYNNEI. Trimming stripped 6 bases from V and 15 bases from J, with 12 bases between. CDR3 nucleotide sequence: TGTGCCAGCAGAGGACGGGTGAGGTTCTTC. Amino acid sequence: CASRGRVRFF.

This clonotype showed up many times. V usage is TRBV10-3 and J usage is TRBJ2-5; 11 positions agree with TRBD2. This CDR3 comprises 14 residues. V dropped 7 bases and J dropped 4; count of bases not matched to a gene: 5. The germline V gene has CDR1 ENHRY and CDR2 SYGVKD. The CDR3 is CAINSGGAPETQYF. CDR3 sequence (DNA): TGTGCCATCAATAGCGGGGGGGCCCCAGAGACCCAGTACTTC.

This clonotype showed up just a few times. V gene TRBV24-1 combines with J gene TRBJ2-1, with unresolved D. Germline V gives CDR1 KGHDR, CDR2 SFDVKD. V was clipped by 2 bases and J by 10 bases, with 5 bases between them. This CDR3 region has 11 residues. CDR3 nucleotides: TGTGCCACCAGTGATTCGGACGAGCAGTTCTTC. Its protein is CATSDSDEQFF.

This clonotype was detected a few times. The gene calls are TRBV5-1 and TRBJ1-6, with a possible D match to TRBD1 (5 bases). Trimming removed 1 base from V and 6 bases from J, with 20 bases in between. CDR1 and CDR2 from the germline V gene are SGHRS and YFSETQ. The CDR3 runs to 18 residues. The CDR3 here is CASSLRAGTARSNSPLHF. The DNA for the CDR3 is TGCGCCAGCAGCTTGCGGGCAGGGACTGCTCGGAGTAATTCACCCCTCCACTTT.

DNA for the CDR3: TGTGCCAGCAGCTTATATTCCCTGGGGAACACTGAAGCTTTCTTT. As protein: CASSLYSLGNTEAFF. The chain is built from TRBV5-6 and TRBJ1-1; unclear D gene. The germline V gene has CDR1 SGHDT and CDR2 YYEEEE. The germline V and J ends were trimmed by 2 bases and 1 base, with 12 bases remaining between them. CDR3 length: 15 amino acids. The full variable domain, rest sourced from reference TRBV5-6 and TRBJ1-1, is DAGVTQSPTHLIKTRGQQVTLRCSPKSGHDTVSWYQQALGQGPQFIFQYYEEEERQRGNFPDRFSGHQFPNYSSELNVNALLLGDSALYLCASSLYSLGNTEAFFGQGTRLTVV.

This clonotype was seen ten or more times. The chain has TRBV24-1 and TRBJ2-1; D perhaps matches TRBD1 (6 bases). V dropped 5 bases and J dropped 7 bases, with 11 bases sitting between them. CDR1 KGHDR and CDR2 SFDVKD come from the germline V gene. There are 13 residues in the CDR3. Written as DNA, the CDR3 is TGTGCCACCAGTGCCCTAGGGGGAAATGAGCAGTTCTTC. Its translation is CATSALGGNEQFF.

The chain has TRBV14 and TRBJ2-1, with 8 positions matching TRBD2. Unmatched junction bases numbered 12, after V lost 1 base and J lost 7 bases. Germline lookup yields CDR1 SGHDN and CDR2 FVKESK. The CDR3 is 17 residues long. CDR3 loop: CASSQAVASGSPNEQFF. The DNA for the CDR3 is TGTGCCAGCAGCCAAGCGGTGGCAAGCGGGAGCCCTAATGAGCAGTTCTTC.

This clonotype was picked up many times. The gene calls are TRBV29-1 and TRBJ1-1; D unclear. The CDR3 has 10 amino acids. Trimming stripped 6 bases from V and 8 bases from J, with 10 bases between. From germline, CDR1 is SQVTM and CDR2 ANQGSEA. CDR3 coding DNA: TGCAGCGTCTCCCCCGACGAAGCTTTCTTT. This gives the protein CSVSPDEAFF.

This clonotype was counted a few times. CDR3 sequence reads: CASSEGTGGTYGYTF. The DNA for the CDR3 is TGTGCCAGCAGTGAGGGGACAGGGGGGACCTATGGCTACACCTTC. This chain joins TRBV25-1 and TRBJ1-2, with 11 bases fitting TRBD1. The junction had 4 bases not matched to a gene; V was cut back by 3 bases and J by 4 bases. Germline CDR1 reads MGHDK; CDR2 reads SYGVNS. The CDR3 contains 15 residues.